The clone carrying this T cell receptor beta chain was counted only a few times. Antigen specificity is unknown. V lost 6 bases, J lost 1 base, and 5 bases stayed unmatched. Germline values: CDR1 LNHDA, CDR2 SQIVND (reference sequence). The CDR3 covers 14 residues. TCRdb reprocessed the reads with MiXCR, giving one entry per CDR3 protein. The sample consists of 900,000 to 950,000 distinct CDR3 sequences, about a third of them appearing once. These data originate in a study of T cell repertoires in cytomegalovirus infection. Study-wide results and caveats: The study found HLA-C-restricted CMV-specific TCR beta clonotypes dominating the ex vivo response.

The sequencing used cultured CD8+ T cells from PBMCs, collected from culture after CMV antigen stimulation. The source of this sequence is a human donor in good health (CMV status not recorded). Some clones in this sample may be carry-over from other donors' samples. The genes are TRBV19 and TRBJ1-1; TRBD1 matches at 7 bases. The CDR3 DNA sequence: TGTGCCAGTAGCCCGACAGGGTGGAACACTGAAGCTTTCTTT. Its translation: CASSPTGWNTEAFF.